This T cell receptor (beta chain) was profiled in a study of PD-1 blockade in classical Hodgkin lymphoma. The CDR3 has 15 amino acids. Germline CDR1 and CDR2: MNHEY and SVGAGI. Unmatched junction bases numbered 10, after V lost 5 bases and J lost 3 bases. Comments on this clone: Its antigen is as yet unknown.

Sequencing used immunoSEQ multiplex PCR; TCRdb keeps in-frame clones, though not all of them. There are under 75,000 clones in the sample; 88% occur only once, and over 5% lies in the top ten. The study, taken as a whole, reports: As was reported, newly diagnosed patients showed lower baseline TCR diversity than healthy donors did. Patients excluded were those beginning nivolumab under 1 year after ASCT.

Relapses following autologous stem cell transplantation were seen in all patients, with brentuximab vedotin exposure varying. V gene TRBV6-5 combines with J gene TRBJ2-7; 7 nucleotides align to TRBD1. Sample: peripheral blood mononuclear cells (PBMCs), taken before the second cycle of nivolumab. This receptor was identified in a human donor with classical Hodgkin lymphoma. The chain's CDR3 is CASSSYPQGDYEQYF. The DNA of the CDR3 is TGTGCCAGCAGTAGTTACCCGCAGGGGGACTACGAGCAGTACTTC.